A single T cell receptor beta chain is shown here with its context. Its antigen is currently unknown. This sample is drawn from a study of OX40 agonist ivuxolimab in advanced cancers. Study details: Ivuxolimab is an agonistic anti-OX40 (CD134) antibody, and patients were treated with it. Dose-escalation patients suffered from hepatocellular carcinoma, melanoma, renal cell or head and neck cancer. General study findings and limits: Normalized T-cell clonal expansion was also low in a subset of nonresponders.

Excluded were patients having autoimmune disease history or systemic immunosuppression. TCRdb keeps only in-frame clones here, not all; method: immunoSEQ multiplex PCR. The sample has 45,000 to 50,000 clones, approximately 91% seen once. V was cut by 8 bases and J by 4 bases, with 18 bases left in between. The CDR3 is 15 amino acids. Germline V gives CDR1 MNHNS, CDR2 SASEGT. The clonotype comes from an adult with an advanced solid tumor such as melanoma, head and neck, liver or kidney cancer. This rearrangement joins TRBV6-1 to TRBJ1-5, with D maybe TRBD1 (6 bases). The sample was CD4+ or CD8+ T cells sorted from blood, taken in a trial of the OX40 agonist ivuxolimab. This chain's CDR3 is CASGVVDSLNQPQHF. The CDR3, as DNA: TGTGCCAGCGGCGTTGTGGACAGCTTAAATCAGCCCCAGCATTTT.